The clone carrying this T cell receptor (beta chain) was detected ten times or more. Its cognate antigen is unknown. This sample is drawn from a study of early T cells in non-severe SARS-CoV-2 infection. Study background: Chains from this unsorted whole-blood bulk RNA could not be paired. The study's findings and limits: VDJdb matching favored anti-spike CD8 responses, missing private and CD4 specificities.

Germline CDR1 SGHTA, CDR2 FQGNSA. This CDR3 spans 11 amino acids. V was clipped by 5 bases and J by 4 bases, with 6 bases between them. The TCR library protocol attached unique molecular identifiers to the individual cDNA molecules. Each CDR3 protein is one row after TCRdb ran MiXCR on the 5' RACE reads. The table records some 40,000 distinct CDR3 sequences, 3% to 4.5% of them present only once. The chain uses TRBV7-2 and TRBJ2-7; no clear D. The sequence was obtained from an adult who was a healthcare worker with PCR-confirmed SARS-CoV-2 infection or an uninfected control (not recorded which). The sequencing sample was made of whole blood. The CDR3 DNA sequence: TGTGCCAGCAGCGATCGATACGAGCAGTACTTC. The encoded protein is CASSDRYEQYF.